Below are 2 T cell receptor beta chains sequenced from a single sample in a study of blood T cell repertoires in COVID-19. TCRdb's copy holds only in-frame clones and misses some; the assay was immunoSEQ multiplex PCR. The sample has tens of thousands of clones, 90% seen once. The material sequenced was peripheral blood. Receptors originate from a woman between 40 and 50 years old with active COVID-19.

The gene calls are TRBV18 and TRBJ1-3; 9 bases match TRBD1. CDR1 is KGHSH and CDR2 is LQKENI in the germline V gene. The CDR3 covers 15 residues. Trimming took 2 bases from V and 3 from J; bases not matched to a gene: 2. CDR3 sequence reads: CASSPLDRGGNTIYF. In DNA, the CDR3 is TGTGCCAGCTCACCATTGGACAGGGGTGGAAACACCATATATTTT.

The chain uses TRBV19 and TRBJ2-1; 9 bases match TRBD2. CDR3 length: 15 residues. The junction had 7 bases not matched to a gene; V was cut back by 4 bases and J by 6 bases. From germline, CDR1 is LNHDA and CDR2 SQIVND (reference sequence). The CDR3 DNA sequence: TGTGCCAGTAGTACTGGAGGGACTAGCTCCAATGAGCAGTTCTTC. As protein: CASSTGGTSSNEQFF.